One and the same sample provided the 21 T cell receptor beta chains below, sequenced in a study of PD-1 blockade in classical Hodgkin lymphoma. Produced via immunoSEQ multiplex PCR; TCRdb's table is partial and in-frame only. The sample has 20,000 to 30,000 clones, about 80% seen once. Brentuximab vedotin exposure varied among the patients, all of whom had relapsed after autologous stem cell transplantation. The sample in question was peripheral blood mononuclear cells (PBMCs), obtained before the second cycle of nivolumab. The receptors were gathered from a human donor with classical Hodgkin lymphoma.

The chain joins TRBV6-6 to TRBJ1-2; possible D gene TRBD1, 5 bases. V gave up 6 bases and J gave up 4 bases, with 15 bases separating them. Looked up from germline, CDR1 is MNHNY and CDR2 is SVGAGI (reference sequence). The length of the CDR3 is 14 residues. In DNA form, the CDR3 reads TGTGCCAGCAGCCTTGAGGGGCACTTCTATGGCTACACCTTC. Translated: CASSLEGHFYGYTF.

This clone has only a few counts. V usage is TRBV7-8 and J usage is TRBJ2-7, with D tentatively TRBD2 (6 bases). The ends were cut back, 1 base at V and 0 bases at J, with 16 bases in the middle. This CDR3 is built from 17 residues. Germline V gives CDR1 SGHVS, CDR2 FQNEAQ. CDR3: CASSLGGLASSSYEQYF. As DNA, the CDR3 is TGTGCCAGCAGCTTAGGAGGGCTAGCGTCAAGCTCCTACGAGCAGTACTTC.

V gene TRBV6-5 combines with J gene TRBJ2-4; TRBD2 agrees at 8 bases. Trimming cost V 4 bases and J 4 bases; bases outside gene matches: 6. Per germline, CDR1 MNHEY and CDR2 SVGAGI. The CDR3 loop spans 15 amino acids. In DNA, the CDR3 is TGTGCCAGCAGTTTCGCGACTAGCGCTAAAAACATTCAGTACTTC. This translates into CASSFATSAKNIQYF.

V gene TRBV4-1 combines with J gene TRBJ2-5; 7 positions match TRBD1. The junction had 7 bases not matched to a gene; V was cut back by 2 bases and J by 7 bases. CDR1 is MGHRA, CDR2 YSYEKL, per germline. The CDR3 has 14 amino acids. This chain's CDR3 is CASSQIDRDGTQYF. The CDR3, as DNA: TGCGCCAGCAGCCAAATCGACAGGGACGGGACCCAGTACTTC.

The CDR3 sequence is CASSKASSGIDEQFF. CDR3 in DNA: TGCGCCAGCAGTAAAGCGTCTAGTGGAATCGATGAGCAGTTCTTC. The genes are TRBV10-2 and TRBJ2-1, with no clear D. Germline V CDR1 and CDR2: WSHSY, SAAADI. The germline V and J ends were trimmed by 5 bases and 8 bases, with 19 bases remaining between them. This CDR3 comprises 15 residues.

The chain couples TRBV10-1 to TRBJ2-2; D perhaps matches TRBD2 (7 bases). The germline CDR1 and CDR2 sequences are WNHNN and SYGVQD (reference sequence). The CDR3 consists of 18 residues. The V end was cut by 3 bases, the J end by 4 bases, with 21 bases between. CDR3 nucleotide sequence: TGCGCCAGCAGTGAATCAGGCCTAAGGGGGGGGACCACCGGGGAGCTGTTTTTT. It specifies CASSESGLRGGTTGELFF.

The chain joins TRBV11-3 to TRBJ2-7; 8 positions agree with TRBD2. With 3 bases clipped from V and 3 bases from J, the junction kept 4 bases outside the gene matches. Germline V gene sequence: CDR1 SGHNT, CDR2 YENEEA. This CDR3 has 14 residues. The CDR3 nucleotides are TGTGCCAGCAGCTTTGGACTAGCCCGCTACGAGCAGTACTTC. It encodes CASSFGLARYEQYF.

This clone came up a few times. J is TRBJ1-2 and V is TRBV9; 9 nucleotides line up with TRBD1. J lost 3 bases, V lost 0 bases, and 3 bases had no gene match. Germline CDR1 reads SGDLS; CDR2 reads YYNGEE. There are 15 residues in the CDR3. The chain's CDR3 is CASSVEGTGHYGYTF. The CDR3 DNA is TGTGCCAGCAGCGTAGAGGGGACAGGGCACTATGGCTACACCTTC.

V gene TRBV7-2 combines with J gene TRBJ2-7, with 9 positions matching TRBD1. Unmatched junction bases numbered 0, after V lost 0 bases and J lost 3 bases. CDR1 is SGHTA, CDR2 FQGNSA, per germline. This CDR3 has 14 amino acids. CDR3 bases: TGTGCCAGCAGCTTAGCGACAGGGGGCTACGAGCAGTACTTC. It is translated as CASSLATGGYEQYF. The full variable domain, rest sourced from reference TRBV7-2 and TRBJ2-7, is GAGVSQSPSNKVTEKGKDVELRCDPISGHTALYWYRQSLGQGLEFLIYFQGNSAPDKSGLPSDRFSAERTGGSVSTLTIQRTQQEDSAVYLCASSLATGGYEQYFGPGTRLTVT.

This sequence joins TRBV5-1 and TRBJ2-3; D unclear. Trimming shortened V by 4 bases and J by 3 bases, and 9 bases separated the two germline ends. The CDR3 runs 13 residues. CDR1 and CDR2 (germline): SGHRS, YFSETQ. The CDR3 is CASSPMGTDTQYF. The CDR3 region has the DNA TGCGCCAGCAGCCCAATGGGGACAGATACGCAGTATTTT.

The chain combines TRBV25-1 with TRBJ2-6; maybe TRBD1 (5 bases). The CDR3 is 18 amino acids. With 5 bases removed from V and 5 bases from J, the gap between germline ends came to 22 bases. Per germline, CDR1 MGHDK and CDR2 SYGVNS. CDR3 coding DNA: TGTGCCAGCAGTCATACCACAACTGGACAAAGTCGGGCCAACGTCCTGACTTTC. As protein: CASSHTTTGQSRANVLTF.

Written as DNA, the CDR3 is TGTGCAAGTCGTGACTTGGTTAGGATCACCGTCGACGAGACCCAGTACTTC. Protein: CASRDLVRITVDETQYF. The genes are TRBV12-2 and TRBJ2-5; no check of the table's D call, TRBD2, against the DNA was made. TRBV12-2 is flagged as a pseudogene. The CDR3 covers 17 residues.

The rearrangement joins TRBV6-5 to TRBJ1-1, with D possibly being TRBD1 (5 bases). The V and J ends lost 11 bases and 4 bases respectively, with 17 bases between them. The length of the CDR3 is 13 residues. Germline V gives CDR1 MNHEY, CDR2 SVGAGI. The CDR3 nucleotides are TGTGCCTCACAGGTCCCAGGGTCCACTGAAGCTTTCTTT. Translation gives CASQVPGSTEAFF.

The chain joins TRBV6-1 to TRBJ2-3, with D uncertain. This CDR3 has 14 amino acids. Germline CDR1 MNHNS, CDR2 SASEGT. V gave up 1 base and J gave up 6 bases, with 11 bases separating them. The CDR3 here is CASSEVLLGDTQYF. The CDR3 bases are TGTGCCAGCAGTGAAGTTCTCCTGGGGGATACGCAGTATTTT.

The chain joins TRBV10-3 to TRBJ2-5; D may be TRBD2 (6 bases). This CDR3 is built from 17 residues. The germline V gene encodes CDR1 ENHRY and CDR2 SYGVKD. The V and J ends lost 0 bases and 4 bases respectively, with 18 bases between them. The chain's CDR3 is CAISESRRGPRRETQYF. The DNA of the CDR3 is TGTGCCATCAGTGAGTCTAGGCGGGGCCCTCGGCGAGAGACCCAGTACTTC.

The V and J genes are TRBV6-5 and TRBJ1-5; no reliable D call. V was trimmed by 2 bases and J by 1 base, leaving 6 bases between them. The CDR3 length is 14 residues. Germline CDR1 is MNHEY and CDR2 is SVGAGI. In nucleotides, the CDR3 is TGTGCCAGCAGTTACACGGGGAGCAATCAGCCCCAGCATTTT. Translating gives CASSYTGSNQPQHF.

As DNA, the CDR3 is TGTGCCAGCAGTTACTCAGTCGAGGGTCGGAGGGGCTACACCTTC. The encoded protein is CASSYSVEGRRGYTF. V is TRBV6-5 and J is TRBJ1-2; D gene unclear. The CDR3 consists of 15 residues. V dropped 0 bases and J dropped 8 bases, with 16 bases sitting between them. CDR1 and CDR2 from the germline V gene are MNHEY and SVGAGI.

This chain links TRBV7-9 with TRBJ2-7, with 8 bases fitting TRBD2. The CDR3 runs 15 residues. Germline assignment: CDR1 SEHNR and CDR2 FQNEAQ (reference sequence). The ends lost 5 bases at V and 0 bases at J; junction bases unmatched: 6. DNA of the CDR3: TGTGCCAGCAGCCTTAGCGGGACATACTCCTACGAGCAGTACTTC. Translation gives CASSLSGTYSYEQYF.

This rearrangement joins TRBV6-1 to TRBJ2-7; 14 positions match TRBD2. The CDR3 is made up of 15 amino acids. Germline-derived CDR1 and CDR2 are MNHNS and SASEGT. The V and J ends lost 4 bases and 6 bases, in that order; junction bases with no gene match: 5. CDR3 sequence: CASSGGLAGVGEQYF. The CDR3 DNA sequence: TGTGCCAGCAGTGGGGGACTAGCGGGAGTCGGCGAGCAGTACTTC.

The V gene is TRBV5-1, the J gene TRBJ2-1; 11 nucleotides agree with TRBD1. Germline lookup yields CDR1 SGHRS and CDR2 YFSETQ. J gave up 7 bases and V 0 bases, and 6 bases lay outside the gene matches. There are 16 residues in the CDR3. In DNA form, the CDR3 reads TGCGCCAGCAGCTTGGTCTCGGGACAGGGGGGGAATGAGCAGTTCTTC. Translation gives CASSLVSGQGGNEQFF.

This clone has just one count. The chain recombines TRBV19 with TRBJ1-5; 9 nucleotides match TRBD1. This CDR3 is 18 amino acids long. V lost 4 bases, J lost 0 bases, and 10 bases stayed unmatched. CDR1 is LNHDA and CDR2 is SQIVND in the germline V gene (reference sequence). The CDR3 DNA sequence: TGTGCCAGTAGTACCGGGACAGGGACCGATTATAGCAATCAGCCCCAGCATTTT. As protein: CASSTGTGTDYSNQPQHF.